A selection of T cell receptor beta chains follows, all from one sample in a study of long-term antiretroviral therapy in people with HIV. Profiling relied on immunoSEQ multiplex PCR, and the TCRdb table lists in-frame clones only, not all of them. The sample lists about 15,000 clones, around 90% occurring once. This sample comprised unsorted PBMCs, obtained 0.3 years after starting antiretroviral therapy. The receptors stem from a man aged 55-75 years with HIV. Both conserved end residues are part of each CDR3. D genes are given only for firm matches. Part of the rows lack a size; the others show once, few, many or a class for expanded clones.

J: TRBJ2-3; size: -; D: -; V: TRBV7-3; CDR3: CASSLIGGSDTQYF; DNA: TGTGCCAGCAGCTTAATAGGAGGGTCAGATACGCAGTATTTT
J: TRBJ2-7; size: -; D: -; V: TRBV5-1; CDR3: CASKKQTYGSYEQYF; DNA: TGCGCCAGCAAAAAGCAGACCTACGGGAGTTACGAGCAGTACTTC
J: TRBJ2-7; size: -; D: -; V: TRBV2; CDR3: CASSEQGGGSPAGQYF; DNA: TGTGCCAGCAGTGAACAAGGGGGGGGGTCCCCCGCGGGGCAGTACTTC
J: TRBJ2-3; size: -; D: TRBD2; V: TRBV5-1; CDR3: CASSSSLAGVTDTQYF; DNA: TGCGCCAGCAGCTCCTCACTAGCGGGAGTGACAGATACGCAGTATTTT
J: TRBJ2-2; size: -; D: TRBD2; V: TRBV2; CDR3: CASSGGLRNTGELFF; DNA: TGTGCCAGCAGTGGGGGACTACGGAACACCGGGGAGCTGTTTTTT
J: TRBJ1-2; size: -; D: TRBD1; V: TRBV30; CDR3: CAWSGDRGIYGYTF; DNA: TGTGCCTGGAGTGGGGACAGGGGGATCTATGGCTACACCTTC
J: TRBJ1-2; size: -; D: -; V: TRBV14; CDR3: CASNRAGSYGYTF; DNA: TGTGCCAGCAATCGGGCAGGAAGCTATGGCTACACCTTC
J: TRBJ2-7; size: -; D: TRBD2; V: TRBV2; CDR3: CASSVLAGVDEQYF; DNA: TGTGCCAGCAGTGTACTAGCGGGAGTAGACGAGCAGTACTTC
J: TRBJ2-3; size: once; D: TRBD1; V: TRBV18; CDR3: CASSRRTGLTDTQYF; DNA: TGTGCCAGCTCAAGGCGGACAGGACTCACAGATACGCAGTATTTT
J: TRBJ2-3; size: -; D: -; V: TRBV6-5; CDR3: CASSYSVERAQYF; DNA: TGTGCCAGCAGTTATTCGGTAGAAAGGGCGCAGTATTTT
J: TRBJ2-5; size: once; D: -; V: TRBV15; CDR3: CATSRDTQETQYF; DNA: TGTGCCACCAGCCGGGACACCCAAGAGACCCAGTACTTC
J: TRBJ1-1; size: -; D: -; V: TRBV19; CDR3: CASSIIFQGKTEAFF; DNA: TGTGCCAGTAGTATAATTTTCCAGGGTAAAACTGAAGCTTTCTTT
J: TRBJ2-1; size: -; D: -; V: TRBV6-5; CDR3: CATKPIGGYNEQFF; DNA: TGTGCCACCAAACCGATAGGGGGCTACAATGAGCAGTTCTTC
J: TRBJ2-7; size: -; D: TRBD1; V: TRBV7-9; CDR3: CASSLAGQFYEQYF; DNA: TGTGCCAGCAGCTTAGCGGGACAGTTCTACGAGCAGTACTTC
J: TRBJ1-2; size: -; D: -; V: TRBV29-1; CDR3: CSVSLAGDGYTF; DNA: TGCAGCGTTTCCTTAGCCGGGGATGGCTACACCTTC
J: TRBJ2-3; size: -; D: TRBD1; V: TRBV5-1; CDR3: CASSSMGTGVTDTQYF; DNA: TGCGCCAGCAGCTCGATGGGGACAGGGGTCACAGATACGCAGTATTTT
J: TRBJ1-2; size: -; D: TRBD1; V: TRBV5-1; CDR3: CASSLAGGGYGYTF; DNA: TGCGCCAGCAGCTTGGCAGGGGGCGGCTATGGCTACACCTTC
J: TRBJ2-1; size: -; D: TRBD2; V: TRBV11-3; CDR3: CASSLGGSTYNEQFF; DNA: TGTGCCAGCAGCTTGGGCGGGAGCACTTACAATGAGCAGTTCTTC
J: TRBJ1-4; size: -; D: -; V: TRBV19; CDR3: CASHRAGTATNEKLFF; DNA: TGTGCCTCTCACCGGGCAGGAACAGCAACTAATGAAAAACTGTTTTTT
J: TRBJ2-2; size: -; D: TRBD1; V: TRBV5-1; CDR3: CASSPQGAGELFF; DNA: TGCGCCAGCAGCCCACAGGGGGCCGGGGAGCTGTTTTTT
J: TRBJ1-1; size: -; D: -; V: TRBV29-1; CDR3: CSVLWVSEAFF; DNA: TGCAGCGTGTTATGGGTCTCTGAAGCTTTCTTT
J: TRBJ2-2; size: few; D: -; V: TRBV27; CDR3: CASRGTAGELFF; DNA: TGTGCCAGCAGAGGGACGGCCGGGGAGCTGTTTTTT
J: TRBJ2-7; size: -; D: -; V: TRBV9; CDR3: CASSEVDSSYEQYF; DNA: TGTGCCAGCAGCGAGGTGGACAGTTCCTACGAGCAGTACTTC